The 18 T cell receptor beta chains presented below share a single source sample, sequenced in a study of cytomegalovirus exposure and HLA in healthy donors. PCR amplification relied on 60 Vbeta primers (plus 13 Jbeta primers). Clones were sequenced by immunoSEQ multiplex PCR, and TCRdb holds only the in-frame ones, with some missing. This repertoire includes some 82,000 clones. The source material was PBMCs. Receptors originate from a woman aged 30 to 39 in good health and CMV-seronegative.

This chain's CDR3 is CASSFNSGGFAYEQYF. The CDR3 DNA follows: TGCGCCAGCAGCTTCAATAGCGGGGGATTCGCCTACGAGCAGTACTTC. The chain joins TRBV5-1 to TRBJ2-7; 9 bases are shared with TRBD2. V was pared by 2 bases and J by 2 bases, with 8 bases of the junction left unmatched. Germline values: CDR1 SGHRS, CDR2 YFSETQ. The length of the CDR3 is 16 residues.

The rearrangement uses TRBV19 and TRBJ1-5; TRBD1 aligns across 8 bases. The V segment lost 4 bases and the J segment 6 bases; nucleotides outside the gene matches: 2. The germline gives CDR1 LNHDA, CDR2 SQIVND (reference sequence). This CDR3 contains 13 residues. The CDR3 region has the DNA TGTGCCAGTAGTAAACAGGGGGGTCAGCCCCAGCATTTT. This encodes CASSKQGGQPQHF.

The chain is built from TRBV6-1 and TRBJ1-2; D possibly corresponds to TRBD1 (6 bases). Per the germline V gene, CDR1 is MNHNS and CDR2 is SASEGT. The V gene lost 3 bases and the J gene lost 3 bases, with 8 bases spanning the gap. The length of the CDR3 is 13 residues. The CDR3 here is CASSDQGYYGYTF. CDR3 DNA sequence: TGTGCCAGCAGTGACCAGGGGTACTATGGCTACACCTTC.

V usage is TRBV5-1 and J usage is TRBJ2-7; 7 nucleotides line up with TRBD1. After removal of 0 bases from V and 2 bases from J, the junction contained 5 bases not matched to a gene. Germline V gives CDR1 SGHRS, CDR2 YFSETQ. The length of the CDR3 is 15 residues. CDR3 in amino acids: CASSLGYGTAYEQYF. For the CDR3, the DNA is TGCGCCAGCAGCTTGGGTTACGGGACAGCCTACGAGCAGTACTTC.

The V gene is TRBV4-1, the J gene TRBJ2-7; D is possibly TRBD1 (8 bases). The CDR3 has 15 residues. Germline CDR1 MGHRA, CDR2 YSYEKL. Between the trimmed V and J ends, which lost 0 bases and 4 bases, there was a span of 13 bases. DNA for the CDR3: TGCGCCAGCAGCCAAGATCCACAGGGGGGGTACGAGCAGTACTTC. Encoded protein: CASSQDPQGGYEQYF.

The rearrangement links TRBV28 to TRBJ1-1, with unresolved D. This CDR3 has 13 amino acids. V gave up 1 base and J gave up 6 bases, with 9 bases separating them. Looked up from germline, CDR1 is MDHEN and CDR2 is SYDVKM. The DNA of the CDR3 is TGTGCCAGCAGTTTATTGGGCCCTTCTGAAGCTTTCTTT. Protein sequence: CASSLLGPSEAFF.

V usage is TRBV7-9 and J usage is TRBJ2-7; D unclear. Germline CDR1 and CDR2: SEHNR and FQNEAQ (reference sequence). Trimming took 4 bases from V and 4 from J, leaving 11 bases between them. The CDR3 runs to 13 residues. The CDR3 bases are TGTGCCAGCAGCTCGCCTTTTACTTACGAGCAGTACTTC. Protein product: CASSSPFTYEQYF.

The chain has TRBV19 and TRBJ2-7; a possible D gene is TRBD1 (6 bases). The V gene's germline CDR1 is LNHDA and CDR2 SQIVND (reference sequence). The CDR3 length is 14 residues. The germline V and J ends were trimmed by 6 bases and 0 bases, with 12 bases remaining between them. The CDR3 DNA reads as TGTGCCAGTAGACCGGGACACAGCTCCTACGAGCAGTACTTC. This gives the protein CASRPGHSSYEQYF.

The chain employs TRBV6-1 and TRBJ1-5; TRBD1 matches 7 bases. The CDR3 is 14 amino acids. V was clipped by 8 bases and J by 8 bases; unmatched bases: 12. Per germline, CDR1 MNHNS and CDR2 SASEGT. CDR3 DNA: TGTGCCAGCGTGAGGGACAGTAGTGTTGAGCCCCAGCATTTT. This translates into CASVRDSSVEPQHF.

The J gene is TRBJ2-3, the V gene TRBV6-1; 9 bases are a match to TRBD2. Trimming at V came to 4 bases and at J to 5 bases, leaving 10 bases not matched to a gene. The germline gives CDR1 MNHNS, CDR2 SASEGT. This CDR3 region has 16 residues. The CDR3 bases are TGTGCCAGCAGTGCCCCGTTAGCGGGAGTAATAGATACGCAGTATTTT. This translates into CASSAPLAGVIDTQYF.

The gene calls are TRBV5-6 and TRBJ1-2; D is unresolved. Germline CDR1 is SGHDT and CDR2 is YYEEEE. CDR3 size: 14 residues. Trimming pared 1 base from V and 1 base from J, leaving 8 bases between. The CDR3 DNA reads as TGTGCCAGCAGCTTGTCGAGGCTTAACTATGGCTACACCTTC. Translated, it gives CASSLSRLNYGYTF.

V is TRBV5-1 and J is TRBJ2-7, with D perhaps TRBD2 (5 bases). The germline V and J ends were trimmed by 4 bases and 1 base, with 12 bases remaining between them. CDR3 length equals 14 residues. Germline V gene lookup returns CDR1 SGHRS and CDR2 YFSETQ. In DNA form, the CDR3 reads TGCGCCAGCAGCCTAGGTCGGGATTCCTACGAGCAGTACTTC. It yields the protein CASSLGRDSYEQYF.

This chain joins TRBV7-2 and TRBJ1-1, with TRBD1 identical over 7 bases. J lost 0 bases, V lost 5 bases, and 15 bases had no gene match. Per the germline V gene, CDR1 is SGHTA and CDR2 is FQGNSA. There are 18 residues in the CDR3. CDR3: CASSPTPTGSSLNTEAFF. CDR3 bases: TGTGCCAGCAGCCCAACTCCGACAGGGTCATCCCTGAACACTGAAGCTTTCTTT.

The J gene is TRBJ2-2, the V gene TRBV19; tentative D call: TRBD2 (5 bases). The CDR3 totals 14 residues. V shed 4 bases and J shed 4 bases, with 10 bases lying between them. CDR1 and CDR2 (germline): LNHDA, SQIVND (reference sequence). CDR3 coding DNA: TGTGCCAGTAGTACGGTTGGGAGCACCGGGGAGCTGTTTTTT. Protein sequence: CASSTVGSTGELFF.

The chain employs TRBV9 and TRBJ2-2; 8 positions match TRBD2. J was trimmed by 2 bases and V by 0 bases; bases with no gene match: 3. Germline V CDR1 and CDR2: SGDLS, YYNGEE. The CDR3 has 16 amino acids. The CDR3 region is CASSVGGRINTGELFF. The CDR3 nucleotides read TGTGCCAGCAGCGTAGGCGGGAGGATAAACACCGGGGAGCTGTTTTTT.

This sequence joins TRBV7-2 and TRBJ2-7, with D perhaps TRBD1 (5 bases). The CDR3 extends over 15 amino acids. Looked up from germline, CDR1 is SGHTA and CDR2 is FQGNSA. Between the trimmed V and J ends, which lost 5 bases and 2 bases, there was a span of 16 bases. The CDR3 bases are TGTGCCAGCAGCACAGGATTAGGGGATGCCTACGAGCAGTACTTC. Encoded protein: CASSTGLGDAYEQYF.

The V and J genes are TRBV11-2 and TRBJ2-5; 7 bases fit TRBD1. The CDR3 contains 14 residues. The germline gives CDR1 SGHAT, CDR2 FQNNGV. V was clipped by 5 bases and J by 3 bases; unmatched bases: 6. CDR3: CASSPWDSEETQYF. The CDR3 DNA reads TGTGCCAGCAGCCCCTGGGACAGCGAAGAGACCCAGTACTTC.

This chain uses TRBV19 with TRBJ2-1; 8 positions agree with TRBD1. This CDR3 region has 15 residues. The V segment lost 9 bases and the J segment 0 bases; nucleotides outside the gene matches: 7. Germline CDR1 LNHDA, CDR2 SQIVND (reference sequence). Written as DNA, the CDR3 is TGTGCCAGCAGGAGGACAGGGACCTCCTACAATGAGCAGTTCTTC. Protein product: CASRRTGTSYNEQFF.